This T cell receptor beta chain was captured by sequencing in a study of blood T cells in healthy people across ages. Study conclusions and caveats: The long-lived group displayed more naive CD4+ cells, plus higher diversity, than the aged donors did. Lack of knowledge of donor CMV status possibly confounded expanded clonotype changes.

Then a second PCR, running roughly 7 to 11 cycles, was carried out with a sample-barcoded 5' primer and a J-beta primer mix. Each cDNA was tagged by a template-switch adaptor containing 12 random nucleotides. One entry per CDR3 protein, called by TCRdb with MiXCR from the 5' RACE reads. The sample contains approximately 320,000 distinct CDR3 sequences, around 27% of which appear only once. This CDR3 is 14 amino acids long. CDR1 and CDR2 from the germline V gene are DFQATT and SNEGSKA (reference sequence). Trimming cost V 2 bases and J 7 bases; bases outside gene matches: 8. Remarks on this clonotype: What it recognizes is unknown.

The rearrangement joins TRBV20-1 to TRBJ2-1, with TRBD2 identical over 7 bases. Material for sequencing was blood. This receptor was identified in a woman aged 70-85 years in good health. Here the CDR3 DNA reads TGCAGTGCTAGAAAGCGGGACGGGAGGAATGAGCAGTTCTTC. This codes for CSARKRDGRNEQFF.